This note documents a single T cell receptor beta chain sequence. This CDR3 is 15 amino acids long. The junction had 6 bases not matched to a gene; V was cut back by 0 bases and J by 2 bases. CDR1 and CDR2 (germline): SQVTM, ANQGSEA. The data were obtained in a study of T cells in Graves' hyperthyroidism and ophthalmopathy. TCR beta CDR3 region amplification was performed from RNA transcripts. The HTBI set primed first-round TCR CDR3 RT-PCR. Each CDR3 protein is one row after TCRdb ran MiXCR on the multiplex PCR reads. The profile covers a few hundred thousand distinct CDR3 sequences, with 15% appearing a single time and 30% to 35% taken by the ten largest.

The receptor's source is a woman aged 25 to 39 with Graves' hyperthyroidism. What was sequenced was blood. V and J are TRBV29-1 and TRBJ2-5, with TRBD1 matching over 7 bases. The CDR3 sequence is CSVEDQGTEQETQYF. CDR3 sequence (DNA): TGCAGCGTTGAAGATCAAGGGACAGAACAAGAGACCCAGTACTTC.